One T cell receptor beta chain is described in this entry. Per the study methods: Using reference gene primer amplification, nucleated cell counts were estimated. Clones were read by immunoSEQ multiplex PCR, and TCRdb kept only the in-frame ones, dropping some. Clonal size and the V and J genes are those of that table, whereas D and trimming came from the DNA. Among roughly 450,000 clones listed, 90% were seen once. Clinical history as reported by participants underpinned cohort assignment. This sample is drawn from a study of blood T cell repertoires in COVID-19. The CDR3 length is 19 residues. Germline CDR1 SGHRS, CDR2 YFSETQ. V lost 6 bases, J lost 0 bases, and 16 bases stayed unmatched.

This clonotype was obtained from a man aged 18 to 30 who had recovered from COVID-19. The chain couples TRBV5-1 to TRBJ2-1; 9 bases are shared with TRBD2. The sequencing input was PBMCs or T cells enriched from blood (not recorded which). Written as DNA, the CDR3 is TGCGCCAGCACTCCTAGCGGGGCTCCCTTAGAAAGCTCCTACAATGAGCAGTTCTTC. It translates to CASTPSGAPLESSYNEQFF.